The 5 T cell receptor beta chains reported below all come from one sample, sequenced in a study of prognosis after radiotherapy for stage I lung cancer. Template was genomic DNA; TCR beta CDR3 amplified in two multiplex PCR rounds. First-round PCR, the initial amplification, used primers specific to each TRBV and TRBJ gene. TCRdb independently ran MiXCR on the multiplex PCR reads; one entry per CDR3 protein. Among 50,000 to 75,000 distinct CDR3 sequences listed, less than 30% were seen once. Sequenced here: PBMCs, sampled before or after stereotactic body radiation therapy (not recorded which). These receptors were obtained from a donor over 45 with non-small cell lung cancer.

This sequence joins TRBV20-1 and TRBJ2-2; D remains unclear. Germline lookup yields CDR1 DFQATT and CDR2 SNEGSKA (reference sequence). V was trimmed by 5 bases and J by 4 bases, leaving 14 bases between them. The CDR3 sequence is 14 residues long. This chain's CDR3 is CSADSGCPTGELFF. Here the CDR3 DNA reads TGCAGTGCTGATAGTGGGTGCCCCACCGGGGAGCTGTTTTTT.

Many counts were recorded for this clonotype. The chain couples TRBV5-6 to TRBJ2-1, with no clear D. The CDR3 runs to 14 residues. Germline V gene data show CDR1 as SGHDT and CDR2 as YYEEEE. V was shortened by 0 bases and J by 5 bases, with 9 bases between the two germline ends. The CDR3 reads CASSLGQDHNEQFF. Here the CDR3 DNA reads TGTGCCAGCAGCTTGGGTCAAGACCACAATGAGCAGTTCTTC.

In regard to this clonotype: A clone one base away is much larger, so this may be a read error. The chain uses TRBV5-4 and TRBJ2-3; possibly TRBD1 for D (6 bases). Trimming removed 4 bases from V and 4 bases from J, with 10 bases in between. This CDR3 is built from 13 residues. Germline-derived CDR1 and CDR2 are SGHNT and YYREEE (reference sequence). The CDR3 is CASSRDIADTQYF. The CDR3 DNA reads TGTGCCAGCAGCCGGGACATAGCAGATACGCAGTATTTT.

This clonotype was detected many times. The V call is TRBV2, the J call TRBJ2-7, with a possible D match to TRBD1 (5 bases). The CDR3 sequence is 14 residues long. Trimming took 6 bases from V and 1 from J, leaving 13 bases between them. CDR1 and CDR2 from the germline V gene are SNHLY and FYNNEI. The CDR3 DNA sequence: TGTGCCAGCAGACCCAGGGTGGGGTCCTACGAGCAGTACTTC. Protein product: CASRPRVGSYEQYF.

The sample holds many counts of this clonotype. V is TRBV19 and J is TRBJ2-4, with D maybe TRBD1 (6 bases). CDR1 LNHDA and CDR2 SQIVND come from the germline V gene (reference sequence). The length of the CDR3 is 13 residues. Trimming removed 0 bases from V and 13 bases from J, with 13 bases in between. CDR3 amino acids: CASSIDPRGRQYF. The CDR3 bases are TGTGCCAGTAGTATAGACCCCAGGGGCCGCCAGTACTTC.